Presented here are 15 T cell receptor beta chains from one specimen sequenced in a study of T cells after yellow fever vaccination. TCRdb re-called the 5' RACE reads through MiXCR, storing one row per CDR3 protein. This sample yields roughly 120,000 distinct CDR3 sequences, of which approximately 7% are seen a single time; nearly 2.5% belongs to the top ten. Sequences were derived from CD4+ T cells sorted from PBMCs, sampled 10 to 11 days after the first yellow fever vaccination. The source of these receptors is a man aged 18 to 30 who received the YFV17D yellow fever vaccine.

This clonotype has ten or more counts. The genes are TRBV4-1 and TRBJ1-4; the D gene is possibly TRBD1 (5 bases). The CDR3 has 15 residues. Germline V CDR1 and CDR2: MGHRA, YSYEKL. V was shortened by 3 bases and J by 8 bases, with 16 bases between the two germline ends. The CDR3 nucleotides read TGCGCCAGCAGCCAGGGACGGACCTTCGGCGAAAAACTGTTTTTT. Amino acids: CASSQGRTFGEKLFF.

This clonotype has ten or more counts. The V and J genes are TRBV6-5 and TRBJ2-2; TRBD1 agrees at 11 bases. The CDR3 loop spans 22 amino acids. Germline loops: CDR1 MNHEY, CDR2 SVGAGI. Unmatched junction bases numbered 21, after V lost 6 bases and J lost 0 bases. DNA for the CDR3: TGTGCCAGCAGGCACCCCCGCCCGGACAGGGGGCGTCTAGTCGCGAACACCGGGGAGCTGTTTTTT. This translates into CASRHPRPDRGRLVANTGELFF.

The chain employs TRBV18 and TRBJ2-3, with D unclear. The CDR3 consists of 12 residues. Germline loops: CDR1 KGHSH, CDR2 LQKENI. The germline V and J ends were trimmed by 3 bases and 3 bases, with 4 bases remaining between them. The CDR3 nucleotides are TGTGCCAGCTCACCGGAAACAGATACGCAGTATTTT. As protein: CASSPETDTQYF.

This clonotype was seen many times. The rearrangement uses TRBV18 and TRBJ1-5, with 7 bases identical to TRBD1. V lost 3 bases, J lost 5 bases, and 7 bases stayed unmatched. This CDR3 spans 15 amino acids. Germline V gene data show CDR1 as KGHSH and CDR2 as LQKENI. In DNA form, the CDR3 reads TGTGCCAGCTCACCTCAACAGGGGTCGGATCAGCCCCAGCATTTT. Translating gives CASSPQQGSDQPQHF.

This clonotype occurred many times. The rearrangement joins TRBV7-2 to TRBJ2-1; 9 positions agree with TRBD1. The V gene's germline CDR1 is SGHTA and CDR2 FQGNSA. V gave up 5 bases and J gave up 5 bases; unmatched junction bases: 4. The CDR3 is 14 residues long. The CDR3 sequence is CASSPDRGDNEQFF. The DNA for the CDR3 is TGTGCCAGCAGCCCGGACAGGGGCGACAATGAGCAGTTCTTC.

This clonotype was seen repeatedly, ten times or more. CDR3 region: CASSVMGARTGELFF. CDR3 sequence (DNA): TGTGCCAGCAGCGTAATGGGGGCGCGGACCGGGGAGCTGTTTTTT. The genes are TRBV9 and TRBJ2-2, with a tentative D call TRBD1 (6 bases). The CDR3 is 15 amino acids. Trimming took off 1 base at V and 5 bases at J, with 12 bases between the two ends. The V gene's germline CDR1 is SGDLS and CDR2 YYNGEE.

This clonotype appeared many times. V is TRBV19 and J is TRBJ1-4, with a possible D match to TRBD1 (5 bases). V was pared by 4 bases and J by 8 bases, with 20 bases between. The germline gives CDR1 LNHDA, CDR2 SQIVND (reference sequence). The CDR3 extends over 16 amino acids. DNA for the CDR3: TGTGCCAGTAGTAACCTCGGACACCCCGGGGTCGAAAAACTGTTTTTT. Translating gives CASSNLGHPGVEKLFF.

This clonotype was counted a few times. The chain has TRBV7-9 and TRBJ2-1; 7 bases line up with TRBD1. The CDR3 runs 14 residues. The ends lost 3 bases at V and 4 bases at J; junction bases unmatched: 3. Germline CDR1 is SEHNR and CDR2 is FQNEAQ (reference sequence). The CDR3 region is CASSFRDSYNEQFF. CDR3 in DNA: TGTGCCAGCAGCTTTAGGGACAGTTACAATGAGCAGTTCTTC.

This clonotype was detected ten times or more. The chain has TRBV3-1 and TRBJ2-3; D might be TRBD2 (5 bases). Deletions cut 2 bases from V and 4 bases from J, with 13 bases between. The CDR3 has 15 residues. Looked up from germline, CDR1 is LGHDT and CDR2 is YNNKEL (reference sequence). As DNA, the CDR3 is TGTGCCAGCAGCCAACCGCCCGGGGTCTCAGATACGCAGTATTTT. Translation gives CASSQPPGVSDTQYF.

This clonotype showed up many times. This chain connects TRBV5-5 to TRBJ2-7, with D perhaps being TRBD1 or TRBD2 (5 bases each). Trimming stripped 3 bases from V and 3 bases from J, with 22 bases between. The CDR3 runs 17 residues. Germline V gene data show CDR1 as SGHKS and CDR2 as YYEKEE (reference sequence). The DNA for the CDR3 is TGTGCCAGCAGCTACCGCCCCCGGGACCCAAAGAACTACGAGCAGTACTTC. Translating it yields CASSYRPRDPKNYEQYF. The complete variable domain, with remaining parts taken from reference TRBV5-5 and TRBJ2-7, reads DAGVTQSPTHLIKTRGQQVTLRCSPISGHKSVSWYQQVLGQGPQFIFQYYEKEERGRGNFPDRFSARQFPNYSSELNVNALLLGDSALYLCASSYRPRDPKNYEQYFGPGTRLTVT.

With regard to this clonotype: This may be a read error, as it is one base from a much larger clone. Here the CDR3 DNA reads TGTGCCAGCAGTTCGCCAAATAATCAGGATGAAGCTTTCTTT. Encoded protein: CASSSPNNQDEAFF. The chain employs TRBV2 and TRBJ1-1; D unclear. Germline V gives CDR1 SNHLY, CDR2 FYNNEI. V shed 5 bases and J shed 7 bases, with 17 bases lying between them. The CDR3 contains 14 residues.

This clonotype was seen a few times. This sequence joins TRBV7-2 and TRBJ1-2; D remains unclear. Germline values: CDR1 SGHTA, CDR2 FQGNSA. The CDR3 is 13 amino acids. The ends were cut back, 5 bases at V and 7 bases at J, with 14 bases in the middle. The CDR3 region is CASSRPVVGGYTF. The CDR3 DNA is TGTGCCAGCAGCCGACCGGTGGTGGGTGGCTACACCTTC.

This clonotype has a count of ten or more. The V and J genes are TRBV6-5 and TRBJ1-5, with D uncertain. Trimming took off 2 bases at V and 11 bases at J, with 16 bases between the two ends. Germline V gene data show CDR1 as MNHEY and CDR2 as SVGAGI. The CDR3 is made up of 14 amino acids. The CDR3 sequence: CASSYGLGRRTQHF. The DNA of the CDR3 is TGTGCCAGCAGTTACGGTTTGGGCCGAAGGACCCAGCATTTT.

There are many counts of this clonotype. The chain carries TRBV18 and TRBJ2-5, with no clear D. With 0 bases removed from V and 5 bases from J, the gap between germline ends came to 7 bases. CDR1 KGHSH and CDR2 LQKENI come from the germline V gene. The length of the CDR3 is 13 residues. CDR3 in amino acids: CASSPPSAETQYF. CDR3 nucleotides: TGTGCCAGCTCACCACCGTCTGCCGAGACCCAGTACTTC.

This clonotype has at least ten counts. The genes are TRBV5-1 and TRBJ2-3, with 16 bases identical to TRBD2. The CDR3 has 19 residues. V trimming: 3 bases; J trimming: 4 bases; junction bases outside the gene matches: 11. Germline assignment: CDR1 SGHRS and CDR2 YFSETQ. CDR3: CASSWGLAGGPPWADTQYF. CDR3 sequence (DNA): TGCGCCAGCAGCTGGGGACTAGCGGGGGGGCCCCCGTGGGCAGATACGCAGTATTTT.